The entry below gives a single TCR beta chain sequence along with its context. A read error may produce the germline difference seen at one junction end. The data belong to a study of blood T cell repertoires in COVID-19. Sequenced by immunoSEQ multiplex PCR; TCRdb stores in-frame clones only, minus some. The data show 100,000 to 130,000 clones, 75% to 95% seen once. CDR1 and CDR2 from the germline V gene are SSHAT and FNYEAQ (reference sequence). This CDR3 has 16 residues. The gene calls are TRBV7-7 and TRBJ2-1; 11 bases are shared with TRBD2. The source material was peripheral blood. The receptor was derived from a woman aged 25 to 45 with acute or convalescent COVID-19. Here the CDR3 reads CASSLTSGASYNEQFF. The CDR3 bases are TGTGCTAGCAGCCTGACTAGCGGGGCCTCATACAATGAGCAGTTCTTC.